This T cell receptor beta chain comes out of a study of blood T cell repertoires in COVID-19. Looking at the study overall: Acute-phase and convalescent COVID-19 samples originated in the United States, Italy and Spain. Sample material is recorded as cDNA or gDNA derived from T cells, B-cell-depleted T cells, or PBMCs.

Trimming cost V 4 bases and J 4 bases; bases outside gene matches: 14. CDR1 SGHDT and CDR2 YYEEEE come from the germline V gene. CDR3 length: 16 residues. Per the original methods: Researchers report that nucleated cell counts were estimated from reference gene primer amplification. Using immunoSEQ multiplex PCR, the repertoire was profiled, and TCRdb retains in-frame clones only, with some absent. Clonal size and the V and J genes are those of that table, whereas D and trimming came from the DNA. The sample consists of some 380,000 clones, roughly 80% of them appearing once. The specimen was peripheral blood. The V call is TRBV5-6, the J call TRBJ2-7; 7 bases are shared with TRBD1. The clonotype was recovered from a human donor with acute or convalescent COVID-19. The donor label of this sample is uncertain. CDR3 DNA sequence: TGTGCCAGCAGCAAGAGCCCGGGACAGACGATATACGAGCAGTACTTC. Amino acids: CASSKSPGQTIYEQYF.